A selection of T cell receptor beta chains follows, all from one sample in a study of T cells in Graves' hyperthyroidism and ophthalmopathy. TCRdb reprocessed the multiplex PCR reads with MiXCR, giving one entry per CDR3 protein. The table lists 600,000 to 850,000 distinct CDR3 sequences, 18% of them singletons, with over 15% in the top ten. The sequencing sample was made of blood. All receptors derive from a woman in her 50s with Graves' hyperthyroidism that later progressed to Graves' ophthalmopathy. Each CDR3 is given with its conserved first and last residue. Fields, in order: clone size, V gene, J gene, D gene, CDR3 protein, CDR3 DNA. The D gene is left open where the match is weak. Clone sizes are given selectively: once, few, many, or a class where the clone is expanded.

many	TRBV7-9	TRBJ1-5	.	CASSHDADQPQHF	TGTGCCAGCAGCCACGACGCTGATCAGCCCCAGCATTTT
.	TRBV29-1	TRBJ1-1	.	CSVEGYRPATEAFF	TGCAGCGTTGAAGGGTACAGACCCGCGACTGAAGCTTTCTTT
few	TRBV20-1	TRBJ2-5	TRBD2	CSASRGLAGGDPETQYF	TGCAGTGCTAGTCGAGGACTAGCGGGGGGGGATCCAGAGACCCAGTACTTC
.	TRBV5-4	TRBJ2-5	TRBD2	CASSLGPGLAGKETQYF	TGTGCCAGCAGCTTGGGCCCGGGACTAGCGGGTAAAGAGACCCAGTACTTC
few	TRBV19	TRBJ2-1	TRBD2	CASSPSGDTYNEQFF	TGTGCCAGTAGTCCTAGCGGGGACACCTACAATGAGCAGTTCTTC
few	TRBV6-1	TRBJ1-1	.	CASSKVGTEAFF	TGTGCCAGCAGCAAGGTGGGCACTGAAGCTTTCTTT
.	TRBV6-1	TRBJ1-1	TRBD1	CAGQTGGKTEAFF	TGTGCCGGTCAAACAGGGGGAAAAACTGAAGCTTTCTTT
many	TRBV10-1	TRBJ2-1	TRBD2	CASSDGGGYNEQFF	TGCGCCAGCAGTGATGGGGGGGGCTACAATGAGCAGTTCTTC
.	TRBV12-3/TRBV12-4	TRBJ2-1	.	CASSFMGEQFF	TGTGCCAGCAGTTTCATGGGAGAGCAGTTCTTC
many	TRBV12-3/TRBV12-4	TRBJ2-5	.	CASSPLGVVKTQYF	TGTGCCAGCAGTCCCCTTGGGGTCGTGAAGACCCAGTACTTC
.	TRBV25-1	TRBJ2-5	.	CASSEAGSQETQYF	TGTGCCAGCAGTGAAGCGGGATCCCAAGAGACCCAGTACTTC
few	TRBV7-2	TRBJ1-3	.	CASSLPPSGASSGNTIYF	TGTGCCAGCAGCTTACCCCCGAGCGGGGCGAGCTCTGGAAACACCATATATTTT
few	TRBV19	TRBJ1-2	.	CASRGGGETYGYTF	TGTGCCAGTAGGGGCGGCGGAGAGACCTATGGCTACACCTTC
many	TRBV3-1	TRBJ1-3	.	CASSQDRSGNTIYF	TGTGCCAGCAGCCAAGACCGCTCTGGAAACACCATATATTTT
many	TRBV2	TRBJ1-2	.	CASSETPRVNYGYTF	TGTGCCAGCAGTGAAACCCCCCGAGTCAACTATGGCTACACCTTC
few	TRBV29-1	TRBJ2-7	TRBD1	CSVEEQGSPMYEQYF	TGCAGCGTTGAAGAACAGGGGTCCCCTATGTACGAGCAGTACTTC
.	TRBV12-3/TRBV12-4	TRBJ2-2	.	CASTRGKGEVGELFF	TGTGCCAGCACTAGGGGGAAGGGGGAGGTCGGGGAGCTGTTTTTT
.	TRBV7-9	TRBJ1-4	.	CASSSGTSPSNEKLFF	TGTGCCAGCAGCTCCGGGACTTCCCCCAGTAATGAAAAACTGTTTTTT
.	TRBV10-1	TRBJ2-4	.	CASSESRSGVSGKNIQYF	TGCGCCAGCAGTGAGTCGAGGTCGGGGGTAAGCGGCAAAAACATTCAGTACTTC
many	TRBV2	TRBJ2-5	.	CASSENKGGGETQYF	TGTGCCAGCAGTGAAAACAAGGGTGGAGGAGAGACCCAGTACTTC
few	TRBV20-1	TRBJ2-7	TRBD1	CSASIGTGAYEQYF	TGCAGTGCTAGCATAGGGACAGGGGCCTACGAGCAGTACTTC
.	TRBV9	TRBJ1-6	TRBD1	CASSGPGGESPLHF	TGTGCCAGCAGCGGCCCAGGGGGGGAATCACCCCTCCACTTT
few	TRBV2	TRBJ1-1	.	CASTPGVVNTEAFF	TGTGCCAGCACCCCAGGGGTGGTAAACACTGAAGCTTTCTTT
few	TRBV27	TRBJ2-2	.	CASSPRLGNTGELFF	TGTGCCAGCAGCCCCCGGCTAGGGAACACCGGGGAGCTGTTTTTT
.	TRBV6-5	TRBJ1-6	TRBD1	CASSYGTGLLNSPLHF	TGTGCCAGCAGTTACGGGACAGGGCTTTTAAATTCACCCCTCCACTTT
many	TRBV5-1	TRBJ2-7	.	CASSRAATYEQYF	TGCGCCAGCAGTCGGGCCGCTACCTACGAGCAGTACTTC
few	TRBV5-1	TRBJ2-2	.	CASRRTEELFF	TGCGCCAGCAGGAGGACAGAGGAGCTGTTTTTT
.	TRBV6-1	TRBJ1-4	TRBD1	CASRVRDRVGLGDEKLFF	TGTGCCAGCAGAGTCCGGGACAGGGTAGGATTGGGTGATGAAAAACTGTTTTTT
.	TRBV7-2	TRBJ2-7	.	CASSLYPIRQGYEQYF	TGTGCCAGCAGCTTATATCCCATTAGGCAGGGCTACGAGCAGTACTTC
many	TRBV18	TRBJ1-1	TRBD1	CASSSTWGQLMNTEAFF	TGTGCCAGCTCATCAACCTGGGGACAGCTAATGAACACTGAAGCTTTCTTT
many	TRBV12-3/TRBV12-4	TRBJ2-1	.	CASRGKLGALNEQFF	TGTGCCAGCAGGGGTAAACTAGGGGCCCTCAATGAGCAGTTCTTC
few	TRBV27	TRBJ1-5	.	CASRRSSAQHQPQHF	TGTGCCAGCAGACGATCGAGCGCCCAACATCAGCCCCAGCATTTT
.	TRBV29-1	TRBJ2-1	.	CSVQGSPYNEQFF	TGCAGCGTCCAGGGTTCCCCCTACAATGAGCAGTTCTTC
.	TRBV12-3/TRBV12-4	TRBJ2-5	.	CASSLVAPGTQYF	TGTGCCAGCAGTCTAGTGGCCCCCGGGACCCAGTACTTC
many	TRBV9	TRBJ1-1	.	CASSVGGFTEAFF	TGTGCCAGCAGCGTGGGGGGATTTACTGAAGCTTTCTTT
.	TRBV6-1	TRBJ1-5	TRBD1	CASSRGQGYNQPQHF	TGTGCCAGCAGTCGGGGACAGGGGTACAATCAGCCCCAGCATTTT
many	TRBV5-8	TRBJ2-7	TRBD1	CASSSLRPRDRDSYEQYF	TGTGCCAGCAGCTCTCTACGGCCCCGGGACAGGGACTCCTACGAGCAGTACTTC
many	TRBV3-1	TRBJ2-1	TRBD1	CASSYPGQGYEQFF	TGTGCCAGCAGCTACCCCGGACAGGGGTATGAGCAGTTCTTC
many	TRBV20-1	TRBJ1-5	.	CSAHQGGLSQPQHF	TGCAGTGCGCACCAGGGTGGGCTGAGTCAGCCCCAGCATTTT
many	TRBV20-1	TRBJ2-2	.	CSAKGHGGTGELFF	TGCAGTGCCAAGGGACACGGGGGGACCGGGGAGCTGTTTTTT
.	TRBV12-5	TRBJ2-2	TRBD1	CASGLRTGGGAGELFF	TGTGCTAGTGGTTTACGGACAGGGGGCGGAGCCGGGGAGCTGTTTTTT
few	TRBV7-9	TRBJ2-4	.	CASSYGGEAKNIQYF	TGTGCCAGCAGCTACGGAGGAGAGGCCAAAAACATTCAGTACTTC
many	TRBV6-1	TRBJ1-1	TRBD1	CASSELAQGATEAFF	TGTGCCAGCAGTGAACTGGCACAGGGGGCCACTGAAGCTTTCTTT
.	TRBV2	TRBJ2-1	.	CASSDDRSTRGEQFF	TGTGCCAGCAGTGATGACAGGTCAACCCGGGGTGAGCAGTTCTTC
few	TRBV5-1	TRBJ2-1	TRBD2	CASSLDGGAYNEQFF	TGCGCCAGCAGCTTAGACGGGGGGGCCTACAATGAGCAGTTCTTC
.	TRBV28	TRBJ2-3	.	CASTTQGGTFFPPPYTDTQYF	TGTGCCAGCACTACTCAAGGGGGAACCTTCTTCCCACCCCCCTACACAGATACGCAGTATTTT
few	TRBV6-5	TRBJ1-5	.	CASSYSTGTDQPQHF	TGTGCCAGCAGTTACTCGACGGGGACTGATCAGCCCCAGCATTTT